Shown below are 6 T cell receptor beta chains from a single sample sequenced in a study of radiation and T cells in renal cell carcinoma (dated by TCRdb to 2018 to 2020). Library construction relied on the immunoSEQ multiplex PCR assay. TCRdb mirrors the immuneACCESS table, restricted to in-frame sequences. Some clones are absent from its copies; in checked studies, under half trace to an unresolved V gene, and the reason for the others is unknown. Counted in this sample were 90,000 to 100,000 clones; around 83% of them appeared once. The top ten hold more than 7% of the sample. Read against the paper, the sample's time point label means: blood 4 weeks post-SBRT, at nephrectomy. The treatment or condition label, as the study defines it: 15 Gy SBRT to primary tumor, nephrectomy 4 weeks later. The specimen was blood, collected from a patient whose treatment included radiotherapy and nephrectomy. These receptors originate from a man aged 55 to 70 with renal cell carcinoma.

This clone was found once. CDR3: CSVGGTRYEQYF. The DNA for the CDR3 is TGCAGCGTCGGCGGTACCCGTTACGAGCAGTACTTC. This chain uses TRBV29-1 with TRBJ2-7; D is uncertain. Trimming cost V 6 bases and J 4 bases, with 13 bases left between them. The CDR3 runs to 12 residues. Germline V gives CDR1 SQVTM, CDR2 ANQGSEA.

The chain recombines TRBV27 with TRBJ1-1; D call uncertain. CDR3 size: 15 residues. The V end lost 0 bases, the J end lost 1 base, and 9 bases lay between the germline ends. Looked up from germline, CDR1 is MNHEY and CDR2 is SMNVEV (reference sequence). CDR3 nucleotide sequence: TGTGCCAGCAGTTTATCCCACCCCTCGAACACTGAAGCTTTCTTT. It codes for CASSLSHPSNTEAFF.

This chain links TRBV29-1 with TRBJ2-3, with 8 bases matching TRBD2. V was clipped by 3 bases and J by 4 bases; unmatched bases: 6. The CDR3 sequence is 14 residues long. Germline values: CDR1 SQVTM, CDR2 ANQGSEA. The CDR3 protein is CSVEAAGEPDTQYF. The CDR3 DNA follows: TGCAGCGTTGAGGCAGCGGGAGAACCAGATACGCAGTATTTT.

The rearrangement links TRBV4-3 to TRBJ2-7; 8 bases align to TRBD2. This CDR3 contains 18 residues. Germline V CDR1 and CDR2: LGHNA, YSLEER. After removal of 0 bases from V and 4 bases from J, the junction contained 14 bases not matched to a gene. The CDR3 protein is CASSQDRGGSTVYYEQYF. The DNA of the CDR3 is TGCGCCAGCAGCCAAGACCGGGGGGGTTCGACAGTTTATTACGAGCAGTACTTC.

This chain links TRBV7-6 with TRBJ1-5; TRBD1 aligns across 7 bases. The CDR3 is 16 amino acids. The V gene's germline CDR1 is SGHVS and CDR2 FNYEAQ. V lost 8 bases and J lost 4; bases outside the gene matches: 14. The DNA for the CDR3 is TGTGCCAGCGGCGTGGGAGAGACAGGGTGTAATCAGCCCCAGCATTTT. This encodes CASGVGETGCNQPQHF.

The chain combines TRBV6-5 with TRBJ1-2; D remains unclear. Germline V gives CDR1 MNHEY, CDR2 SVGAGI. This CDR3 is built from 13 residues. The V gene lost 4 bases and the J gene lost 1 base, with 7 bases spanning the gap. CDR3: CASSLRDNYGYTF. The CDR3 DNA is TGTGCCAGCAGTTTACGAGATAACTATGGCTACACCTTC.